The 4 T cell receptor beta chains below all came from one sample that was sequenced in a study of blood T cells in healthy people across ages. PCR was performed a second time for roughly 7 to 11 cycles using a sample-barcoded 5' primer and a J-beta primer mix. TCRdb passed the 5' RACE reads through MiXCR, listing each CDR3 protein once. The sample includes approximately 800,000 distinct CDR3 sequences, around 68% of them seen just once. Sequenced sample: blood. The receptors were gathered from a man aged 25-45 years in good health.

This clonotype was counted only a few times. The gene calls are TRBV4-3 and TRBJ1-2; D gene unclear. Germline CDR1 is LGHNA and CDR2 is YSLEER. Trimming pared 0 bases from V and 4 bases from J, leaving 9 bases between. This CDR3 is 14 amino acids long. This chain's CDR3 is CASSQESSAYGYTF. The CDR3 nucleotides read TGCGCCAGCAGCCAAGAATCATCTGCCTATGGCTACACCTTC.

For the CDR3, the DNA is TGCGCCAGCAGCCCCCAGGACAGGACCCCTTCACCCCTCCACTTT. Protein product: CASSPQDRTPSPLHF. V and J are TRBV5-1 and TRBJ1-6; 7 nucleotides match TRBD1. The CDR3 length is 15 residues. Germline-derived CDR1 and CDR2 are SGHRS and YFSETQ. V was pared by 4 bases and J by 9 bases, with 10 bases of the junction left unmatched.

The chain couples TRBV30 to TRBJ2-7; perhaps TRBD2 as D (6 bases). The J call is uncertain, as TRBJ2-5 better fits the DNA end. The V gene's germline CDR1 is GTSNPN and CDR2 SVGIG (reference sequence). This CDR3 region has 12 residues. CDR3 loop: CAFSQGGETQYF. In DNA form, the CDR3 reads TGTGCCTTCTCTCAGGGAGGCGAGACCCAGTACTTC.

V usage is TRBV3-1 and J usage is TRBJ2-3; 16 nucleotides align to TRBD2. CDR1 is LGHDT and CDR2 is YNNKEL in the germline V gene (reference sequence). CDR3 length equals 18 residues. Trimming at V came to 2 bases and at J to 9 bases, leaving 11 bases not matched to a gene. The CDR3 region is CASSQPRGLAGGLETQYF. CDR3 coding DNA: TGTGCCAGCAGCCAACCGAGGGGACTAGCGGGGGGGTTGGAGACGCAGTATTTT.